This T cell receptor beta chain appears in the sequencing data of a study of early T cells in non-severe SARS-CoV-2 infection (dated by TCRdb to the early 2020s). As for the study more broadly: Because TCR sequencing relied on bulk RNA taken from unsorted whole blood, pairing of alpha and beta chains was not possible. On the study overall, not on this receptor specifically: VDJdb matching was skewed toward anti-spike CD8 responses, so virus-specific expansions were likely underestimated and private and CD4 specificities were missed.

This clonotype was detected many times. The clone's antigen remains unknown. Per-base quality was not reported, and no clone a single base away is much larger than it. This was a case-control study nested in a cohort of healthcare workers in London, UK, who had nasopharyngeal swab PCR tests and blood samples taken every week. Between 23 and 31 March 2020, the week of the UK lockdown, healthcare workers were enrolled and then followed up weekly for as long as 16 weeks. The protocol used for the library was 5' RACE. Instrument used: NextSeq 500. To correct for sequencing error and PCR bias, the TCR library protocol tagged individual cDNA molecules with unique molecular identifiers. TCR alpha and beta chains were both sequenced, and the abundances of alpha and beta sequences in each sample were closely correlated with each other. Concerning the study's data processing: Decombinator V4 was used to annotate TCR sequences for V gene, J gene and CDR3. Expanded TCRs were defined as changing significantly between any two time points under a Poisson model with p below 0.0001. Abundances of TCRs were expressed as counts per million after normalisation to the total number of TCRs sequenced in each sample. MAIT TCRs were defined by TRAV1-2 paired with TRAJ12, TRAJ20 or TRAJ33, and iNKT TCRs by TRAV10 paired with TRAJ18. VDJdb, accessed 1 November 2021, was searched for CMV, EBV and SARS-CoV-2 annotated TCRs, with TCRs annotated for multiple antigens excluded. TCRdb cleaned the public reads at Q25 with fastp, built clones with MiXCR and kept in-frame beta chains. Every CDR3 protein is listed once, alongside the most common genes and DNA of its rows. TCRdb, not the original authors, processed these V and J calls. The sample contains approximately 42,000 distinct CDR3 sequences, roughly 6.6% of them found a single time. Roughly 4.7% of the sample is taken by the ten largest.

Deletion took 6 bases off V and 3 bases off J, with a span of 11 bases between the germline ends. The germline V gene encodes CDR1 SNHLY and CDR2 FYNNEI. Reading from cysteine to phenylalanine, the CDR3 counts 13 amino acids. Of the read, only the CDR3 DNA is kept; its 39 bases are in frame from base 1. The V and J genes are TRBV2 and TRBJ1-1; a tentative D call is TRBD1 (5 bases match). Sequencing was performed on whole blood. The receptor was derived from an adult who was a healthcare worker with PCR-confirmed SARS-CoV-2 infection or an uninfected control (not recorded which). The DNA sequence reads TGTGCCAGCAGACGGGGAGGGGACACTGAAGCTTTCTTT. This encodes CASRRGGDTEAFF.